Presented here are 3 T cell receptor beta chains from one specimen sequenced in a study of T cell changes during pregnancy in multiple sclerosis. The data were produced by immunoSEQ multiplex PCR, yet TCRdb's version contains in-frame clones alone and is incomplete. The sample holds 10,000 to 13,000 clones, roughly 91% seen once. The specimen was CD8+ T cells from peripheral blood mononuclear cells, collected in the first trimester of pregnancy. The receptors derive from a female donor in good health, enrolled as a control in a pregnancy study.

The rearrangement joins TRBV7-2 to TRBJ2-7; perhaps TRBD2 as D (6 bases). This CDR3 comprises 13 residues. V lost 5 bases and J lost 3, with 11 bases in between. Germline V gene sequence: CDR1 SGHTA, CDR2 FQGNSA. The CDR3 DNA reads as TGTGCCAGCAGCCTGGGACTCCTCTACGAGCAGTACTTC. It translates to CASSLGLLYEQYF.

The V call is TRBV7-9, the J call TRBJ1-2; D gene unclear. V lost 1 base, J lost 12 bases, and 12 bases lay in between. Germline CDR1 is SEHNR and CDR2 is FQNEAQ (reference sequence). This CDR3 is built from 12 residues. The DNA for the CDR3 is TGTGCCAGCAGCTTAGGTCCGGTGAATAACACCTTC. This translates into CASSLGPVNNTF.

This clone has only one observation. V is TRBV19 and J is TRBJ2-3; TRBD2 agrees at 11 bases. Germline V gene data show CDR1 as LNHDA and CDR2 as SQIVND (reference sequence). This CDR3 comprises 16 residues. J gave up 2 bases and V 6 bases, and 7 bases lay outside the gene matches. DNA of the CDR3: TGTGCCAGTAGCTCGGGGACTAGCGGTTTCACAGATACGCAGTATTTT. The encoded protein is CASSSGTSGFTDTQYF. The whole variable domain, filled in from reference TRBV19 and TRBJ2-3, reads DGGITQSPKYLFRKEGQNVTLSCEQNLNHDAMYWYRQDPGQGLRLIYYSQIVNDFQKGDIAEGYSVSREKKESFPLTVTSAQKNPTAFYLCASSSGTSGFTDTQYFGPGTRLTVL.